The 3 T cell receptor beta chains given below trace back to one sample, sequenced in a study of blood T cell repertoires in COVID-19. Only in-frame clones appear in the TCRdb table, and some are missing; sequencing was by immunoSEQ multiplex PCR. This table has 75,000 or so clones, roughly 85% appearing once. Sequencing was carried out using peripheral blood. The source of these receptors is an elderly woman with active or convalescent COVID-19.

The chain links TRBV12-3 or TRBV12-4 to TRBJ1-5; tentative D call: TRBD1 (5 bases). V dropped 1 base and J dropped 7 bases, with 8 bases sitting between them. The CDR3 is 13 amino acids. Here the CDR3 DNA reads TGTGCCAGCAGTTTAGACAGGTACCAGCCCCAGCATTTT. It yields the protein CASSLDRYQPQHF.

This chain connects TRBV18 to TRBJ2-7, with 8 bases lining up with TRBD1. Trimming cost V 6 bases and J 3 bases; bases outside gene matches: 10. Per germline, CDR1 KGHSH and CDR2 LQKENI. There are 15 residues in the CDR3. The CDR3 loop is CASSSTGDRGYEQYF. CDR3 bases: TGTGCCAGCTCCTCCACTGGAGACAGGGGCTACGAGCAGTACTTC.

This chain uses TRBV4-3 with TRBJ2-1; 7 bases fit TRBD2. CDR1 and CDR2 (germline): LGHNA, YSLEER. Trimming took 0 bases from V and 5 from J; bases not matched to a gene: 7. There are 16 residues in the CDR3. In DNA form, the CDR3 reads TGCGCCAGCAGCCAAGATGGGAGGGAGGCCCACAATGAGCAGTTCTTC. It yields the protein CASSQDGREAHNEQFF.